This T cell receptor (beta chain) was recovered during a study of patients and donors after allogeneic stem cell transplantation. TCRdb re-called the RT-PCR reads with MiXCR, one entry per CDR3 protein. Of hundreds of thousands of distinct CDR3 sequences in the sample, roughly 17% are singletons; the top ten hold about 7%. This clonotype was seen repeatedly, ten times or more. The CDR3 is 15 amino acids. V lost 1 base, J lost 8 bases, and 5 bases stayed unmatched. The sequencing sample was made of blood, either unsorted or a sorted T cell fraction (not recorded which). V is TRBV12-3 or TRBV12-4 and J is TRBJ1-6; 7 nucleotides match TRBD1. This clonotype was obtained from a human donor who was either an allogeneic HSCT recipient or a stem cell or donor lymphocyte infusion donor (not recorded which). It is not recorded whose cells these are; they may come from a transplant donor. Written as DNA, the CDR3 is TGTGCCAGCAGTTTAGGGACAGGACCTGATTCACCCCTCCACTTT. Protein product: CASSLGTGPDSPLHF.